This TCR beta chain was sequenced in a study of cytomegalovirus exposure and HLA in healthy donors. Germline values: CDR1 SEHNR, CDR2 FQNEAQ (reference sequence). With 6 bases removed from V and 1 base from J, the gap between germline ends came to 19 bases. The CDR3 consists of 17 residues. PCR used 60 Vbeta primers and 13 Jbeta primers. Measured with immunoSEQ multiplex PCR; TCRdb has only the in-frame clones, and not every one. The table includes around 100,000 clones, approximately 80% detected once. The chain links TRBV7-9 to TRBJ2-1; no clear D. The TCR comes from a woman between 18 and 29 years old in good health and CMV-seronegative. The specimen was PBMCs. The CDR3 region is CASSLLPRSLSYNEQFF. DNA for the CDR3: TGTGCCAGCAGTCTTCTACCGCGGAGCCTTTCCTACAATGAGCAGTTCTTC.